This TCR beta chain was observed in a study of OX40 agonist ivuxolimab in advanced cancers. In the study overall: With ivuxolimab, an agonistic anti-OX40 (CD134) antibody, patients were treated.

The CDR3 contains 17 residues. J lost 7 bases, V lost 2 bases, and 12 bases had no gene match. The germline V gene encodes CDR1 SGHRS and CDR2 YFSETQ. Only in-frame clones appear in the TCRdb table, and some are missing; sequencing was by immunoSEQ multiplex PCR. The data show around 55,000 clones, with 89% seen just once and 9% to 15% held by the top ten. The sequence derives from an adult with an advanced solid tumor such as melanoma, head and neck, liver or kidney cancer. The genes are TRBV5-1 and TRBJ2-1; 10 nucleotides align to TRBD2. The sample in question was CD4+ or CD8+ T cells sorted from blood, obtained in a trial of the OX40 agonist ivuxolimab. The CDR3: CASSFPLAGVGLNEQFF. CDR3 DNA: TGCGCCAGCAGCTTCCCCCTAGCGGGAGTTGGGCTAAATGAGCAGTTCTTC.